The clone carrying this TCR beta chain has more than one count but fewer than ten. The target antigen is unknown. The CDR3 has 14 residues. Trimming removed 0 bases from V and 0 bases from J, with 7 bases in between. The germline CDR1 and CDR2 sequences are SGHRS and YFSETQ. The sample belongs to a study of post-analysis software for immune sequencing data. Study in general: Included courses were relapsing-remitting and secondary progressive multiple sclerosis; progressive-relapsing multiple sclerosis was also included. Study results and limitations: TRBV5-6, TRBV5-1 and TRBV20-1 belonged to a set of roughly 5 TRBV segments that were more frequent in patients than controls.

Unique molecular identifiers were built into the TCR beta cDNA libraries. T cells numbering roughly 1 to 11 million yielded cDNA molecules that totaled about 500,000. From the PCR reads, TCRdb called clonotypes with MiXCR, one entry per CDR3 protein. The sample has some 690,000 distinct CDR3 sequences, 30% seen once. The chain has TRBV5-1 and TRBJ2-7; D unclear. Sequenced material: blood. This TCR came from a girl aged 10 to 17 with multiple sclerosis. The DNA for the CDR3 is TGCGCCAGCAGCTTGGGTGACGGCTCCTACGAGCAGTACTTC. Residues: CASSLGDGSYEQYF.